Described below is a single T cell receptor (beta chain) sequence and its context. Antigen unknown. The data are from a study of T cells after yellow fever vaccination. Study context: Fractions low in cell number were prepared with SMART-Seq v4 Ultra Low Input.

TCRdb recomputed calls from the 5' RACE reads with MiXCR, one row per CDR3 protein. The sample has 200,000 to 300,000 distinct CDR3 sequences, more than 6.5% seen once; the top ten hold about 0.95%. Study-wide results and limits: Within FACS-sorted repertoires, abundant clonotypes contaminating from the bulk population could be present. Although most clonotypes did not, a small share appeared in both CD4 and CD8 compartments. Clones from primary vaccination mostly reappeared after the booster (roughly 95% CD4, about 88% CD8).

The sequence derives from a man in his thirties or forties who received the YFV17D yellow fever vaccine. This sample comprised CD4+ T cells sorted from PBMCs, obtained on the day of the yellow fever booster vaccination.

The DNA of the CDR3 is TGTGCCACCAGTGATCCCTCCTACAATGAGCAGTTCTTC. Its protein is CATSDPSYNEQFF. The V call is TRBV24-1, the J call TRBJ2-1, with D hard to call. V was cut by 3 bases and J by 0 bases, with 2 bases left in between. Germline V CDR1 and CDR2: KGHDR, SFDVKD. The CDR3 has 13 amino acids.